Reported below is one T cell receptor (beta chain). In the original workflow: Estimated nucleated cell counts came from reference gene primer amplification. Measured with immunoSEQ multiplex PCR; TCRdb has only the in-frame clones, and not every one. For V, J and clone size, that table is used; D and trimming come from the DNA. The sample includes more than 250,000 clones, approximately 85% of them seen just once. The data originate from a study of blood T cell repertoires in COVID-19. Background on the study: COVID-19 samples collected from the United States, Italy and Spain covered acute and convalescent phases.

This TCR was recovered from a man aged 50 or older with active or convalescent COVID-19. The sequenced sample was peripheral blood.

CDR3 region: CASSLGSARSSYNEQFF. The CDR3 region has the DNA TGCGCCAGCAGCTTGGGATCAGCCCGGAGCTCCTACAATGAGCAGTTCTTC. This rearrangement joins TRBV5-1 to TRBJ2-1; D ambiguous. Per germline, CDR1 SGHRS and CDR2 YFSETQ. Trimming shortened V by 0 bases and J by 0 bases, and 13 bases separated the two germline ends. The CDR3 runs 17 residues.